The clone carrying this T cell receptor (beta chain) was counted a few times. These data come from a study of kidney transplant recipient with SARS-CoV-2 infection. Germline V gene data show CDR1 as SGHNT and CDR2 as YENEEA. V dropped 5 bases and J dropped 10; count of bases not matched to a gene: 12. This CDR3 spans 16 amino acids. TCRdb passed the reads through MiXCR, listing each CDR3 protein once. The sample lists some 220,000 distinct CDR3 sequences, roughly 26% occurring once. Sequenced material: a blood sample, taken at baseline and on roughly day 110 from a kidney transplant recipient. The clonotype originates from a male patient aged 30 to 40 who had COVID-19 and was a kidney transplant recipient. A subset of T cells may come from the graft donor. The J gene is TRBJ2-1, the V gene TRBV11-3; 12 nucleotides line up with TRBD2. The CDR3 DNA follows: TGTGCCAGCAGCCCTAGGACTAGCGGGACCTTCCGGGAGCAGTTCTTC. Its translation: CASSPRTSGTFREQFF.